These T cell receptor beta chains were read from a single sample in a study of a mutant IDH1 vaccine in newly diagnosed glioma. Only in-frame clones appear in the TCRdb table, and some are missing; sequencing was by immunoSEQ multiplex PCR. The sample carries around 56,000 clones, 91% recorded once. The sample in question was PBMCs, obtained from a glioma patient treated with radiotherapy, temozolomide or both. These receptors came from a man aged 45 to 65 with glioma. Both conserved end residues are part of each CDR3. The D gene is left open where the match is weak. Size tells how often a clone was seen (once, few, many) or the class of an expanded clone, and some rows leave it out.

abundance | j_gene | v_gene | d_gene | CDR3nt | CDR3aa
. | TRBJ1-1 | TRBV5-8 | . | TGTGCCAGCAGCTTTATCGGACGGACCACTGAAGCTTTCTTT | CASSFIGRTTEAFF
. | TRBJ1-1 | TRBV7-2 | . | TGTGCCAGCAGCATGACAGGTGCGGGGACTGAAGCTTTCTTT | CASSMTGAGTEAFF
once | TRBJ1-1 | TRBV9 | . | TGTGCCAGCAGCCCGACAACAGGGAACACTGAAGCTTTCTTT | CASSPTTGNTEAFF
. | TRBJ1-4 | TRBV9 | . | TGTGCCAGCAGCGCGACCCCAACTAATGAAAAACTGTTTTTT | CASSATPTNEKLFF
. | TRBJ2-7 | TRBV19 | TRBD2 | TGTGCCAGTAGTATCTCGCGGGGGGGCTACGAGCAGTACTTC | CASSISRGGYEQYF
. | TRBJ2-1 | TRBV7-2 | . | TGTGCCAGCAGCTTAGTGTTACGGAATGAGCAGTTCTTC | CASSLVLRNEQFF
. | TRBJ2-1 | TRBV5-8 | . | TGTGCCAGCAGCTTTTCCTACAATGAGCAGTTCTTC | CASSFSYNEQFF
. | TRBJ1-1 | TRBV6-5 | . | TGTGCCAGCAGTAACTCGGACAGAGCGCGCACTGAAGCTTTCTTT | CASSNSDRARTEAFF
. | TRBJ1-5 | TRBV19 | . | TGTGCCAGTAGTATAACAGGGAGTACGAATCAGCCCCAGCATTTT | CASSITGSTNQPQHF
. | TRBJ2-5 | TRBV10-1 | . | TGCGCCAGCAGTGAGTCGAGGCTAGTCGGGGAGACCCAGTACTTC | CASSESRLVGETQYF
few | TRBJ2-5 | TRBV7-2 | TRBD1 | TGTGCCAGCAGACGAACAGGGGGGGAGACCCAGTACTTC | CASRRTGGETQYF
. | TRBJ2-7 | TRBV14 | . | TGTGCCAGCAGCCAAAACTACGGATCCTACGAGCAGTACTTC | CASSQNYGSYEQYF
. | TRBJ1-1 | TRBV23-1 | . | TGCGCCAGCAGTCATTCCGGGGCCGCGAAGACTGAAGCTTTCTTT | CASSHSGAAKTEAFF
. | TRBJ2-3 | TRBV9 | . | TGTGCCAGCAGCGTAGGAACTAGCCTATCGGCAGATACGCAGTATTTT | CASSVGTSLSADTQYF
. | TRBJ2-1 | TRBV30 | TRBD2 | TGTGCCTGGAGAGGAAAGGGCGGGAGTAAAGGTGGGAATGAGCAGTTCTTC | CAWRGKGGSKGGNEQFF
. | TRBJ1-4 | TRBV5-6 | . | TGTGCCAGCAGCTTCCGGGAAAAACTGTTTTTT | CASSFREKLFF
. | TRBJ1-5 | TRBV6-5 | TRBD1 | TGTGCCAGCAGTCGGGACAGGGGAAATCAGCCCCAGCATTTT | CASSRDRGNQPQHF
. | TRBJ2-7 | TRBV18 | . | TGTGCCAGCCGGGCCCCCGGGGTGGAGCAGTACTTC | CASRAPGVEQYF
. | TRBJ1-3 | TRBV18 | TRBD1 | TGTGCCAGCTCGTCACAACAGGGGGACGACACCATATATTTT | CASSSQQGDDTIYF
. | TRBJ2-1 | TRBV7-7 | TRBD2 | TGTGCTAGCAGCTTGGGTCTAGCGGGAGGCAATGAGCAGTTCTTC | CASSLGLAGGNEQFF
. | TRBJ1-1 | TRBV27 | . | TGTGCCAGCAGTTTTGGAGGTGAAGCTTTCTTT | CASSFGGEAFF
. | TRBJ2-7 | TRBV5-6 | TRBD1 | TGTGCCAGCAGCTGGGGCAGGACAGGACACGAGCAGTACTTC | CASSWGRTGHEQYF
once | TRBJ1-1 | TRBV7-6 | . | TGTGCCAGCAGCTTATATAGGGACACTGAAGCTTTCTTT | CASSLYRDTEAFF
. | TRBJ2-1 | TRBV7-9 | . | TGTGCCAGCAGTAAGGGCTGGCTCAATGAGCAGTTCTTC | CASSKGWLNEQFF
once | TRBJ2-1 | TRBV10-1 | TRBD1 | TGCGCCAGCAGTGACAGACAGGGTTCCTACAATGAGCAGTTCTTC | CASSDRQGSYNEQFF
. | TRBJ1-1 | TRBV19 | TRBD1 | TGTGCCAGTTATTCGACAGGGGGTCCTGAAGCTTTCTTT | CASYSTGGPEAFF
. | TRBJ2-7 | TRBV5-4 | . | TGTGCCAGCAGCTTGGACAGGGCGTACGAGCAGTACTTC | CASSLDRAYEQYF
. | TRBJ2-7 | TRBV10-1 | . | TGCGCCAGCAGTCGAATCGGTAGCTACGAGCAGTACTTC | CASSRIGSYEQYF
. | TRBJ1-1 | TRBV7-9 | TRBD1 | TGTGCCAGCAGCTTATGGTCAGGGGGGTACACTGAAGCTTTCTTT | CASSLWSGGYTEAFF
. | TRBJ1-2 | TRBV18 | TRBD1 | TGTGCCAGCACCCCGGACAGGGACTATTACACCTTC | CASTPDRDYYTF
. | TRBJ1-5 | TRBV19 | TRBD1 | TGTGCCAGTAGTACGGGACAGTTGCGAGGTCATCAGCCCCAGCATTTT | CASSTGQLRGHQPQHF
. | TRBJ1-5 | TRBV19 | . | TGTGCCAGTAAATGGCAGGGTGTCGGGCAGCCCCAGCATTTT | CASKWQGVGQPQHF
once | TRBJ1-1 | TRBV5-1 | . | TGCGCCAGCAGCTTGGAGGGGACTGAAGCTTTCTTT | CASSLEGTEAFF
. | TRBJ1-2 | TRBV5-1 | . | TGCGCCAGCAGCTTCGGACAGACGGGCGGCTACACCTTC | CASSFGQTGGYTF
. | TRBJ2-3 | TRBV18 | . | TGTGCCAGCTCATCAGAGCGTGATACGCAGTATTTT | CASSSERDTQYF
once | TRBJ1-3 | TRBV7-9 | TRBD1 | TGTGCCAGCAGGTCCCGATTGACAGGGGGCGAAAGTGGAAACACCATATATTTT | CASRSRLTGGESGNTIYF
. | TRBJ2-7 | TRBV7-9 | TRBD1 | TGTGCCAGCAGCTCCGGACAGGACCTCTCCTACGAGCAGTACTTC | CASSSGQDLSYEQYF
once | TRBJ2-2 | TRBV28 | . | TGTGCCAGCAGTTTGGGGCAGGGAACGGGGGAGCTGTTTTTT | CASSLGQGTGELFF
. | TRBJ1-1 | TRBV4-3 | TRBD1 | TGCGCCAGCAGCCAAGATACAGGGGACAACACTGAAGCTTTCTTT | CASSQDTGDNTEAFF
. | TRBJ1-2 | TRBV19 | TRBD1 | TGTGCCAGTAGCGTCCCGGGACAGGGTTCGCGCACCTTC | CASSVPGQGSRTF
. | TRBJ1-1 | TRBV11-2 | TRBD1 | TGTGCCAGCAGCTTAGCCGGGACAGGGATAGATGAAGCTTTCTTT | CASSLAGTGIDEAFF
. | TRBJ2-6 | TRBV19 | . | TGTGCCAGTAGTAGCAGGGGAGCTTCTGGGGCCAACGTCCTGACTTTC | CASSSRGASGANVLTF
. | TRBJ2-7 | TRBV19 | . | TGTGCCAGTGAGGGGGACAACCCCTACGAGCAGTACTTC | CASEGDNPYEQYF
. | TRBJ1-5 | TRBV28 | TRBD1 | TGTGCCAGCAGTCCATCAGGGGGTGGCAATCAGCCCCAGCATTTT | CASSPSGGGNQPQHF